This TCR beta chain was profiled in a study of prognosis after radiotherapy for stage I lung cancer. The TCR beta CDR3 region was amplified from genomic DNA, with two rounds of multiplex PCR being used for the amplification. Amplification during the initial PCR round employed primers specific to each TRBV and TRBJ gene. A single record per CDR3 protein comes from TCRdb applying MiXCR to the multiplex PCR reads. The repertoire includes approximately 30,000 distinct CDR3 sequences, about 29% of them detected once, and more than 30% sits in the top ten. Trimming left V 3 bases short and J 4 bases short, with 14 bases between. The CDR3 spans 15 residues. Germline V gene data show CDR1 as LNHDA and CDR2 as SQIVND (reference sequence). Peripheral blood samples of about 6.3 milliliters were drawn at each of two time points. This clonotype was seen at least ten times.

The sequence was collected from a donor aged 50 or older with non-small cell lung cancer. This chain links TRBV19 with TRBJ2-3; the D is unclear. Sequencing used PBMCs, obtained before or after stereotactic body radiation therapy (not recorded which). DNA for the CDR3: TGTGCCAGTAGTATGCAAGGGCCTGAGTCAGATACGCAGTATTTT. Its translation: CASSMQGPESDTQYF.